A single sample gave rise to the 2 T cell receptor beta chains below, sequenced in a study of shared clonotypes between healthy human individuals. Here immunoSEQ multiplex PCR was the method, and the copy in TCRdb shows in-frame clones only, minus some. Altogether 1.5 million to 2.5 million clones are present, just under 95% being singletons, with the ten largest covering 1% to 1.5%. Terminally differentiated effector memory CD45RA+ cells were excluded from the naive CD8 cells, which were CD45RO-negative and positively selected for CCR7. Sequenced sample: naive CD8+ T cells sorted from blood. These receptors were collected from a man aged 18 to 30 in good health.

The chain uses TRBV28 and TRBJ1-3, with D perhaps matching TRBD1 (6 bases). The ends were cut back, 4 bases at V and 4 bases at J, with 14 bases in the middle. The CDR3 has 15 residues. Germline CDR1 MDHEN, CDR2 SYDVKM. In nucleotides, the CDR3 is TGTGCCAGCAGTTCACAGGGACTGAGAGGAAACACCATATATTTT. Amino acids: CASSSQGLRGNTIYF. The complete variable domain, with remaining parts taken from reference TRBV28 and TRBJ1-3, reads DVKVTQSSRYLVKRTGEKVFLECVQDMDHENMFWYRQDPGLGLRLIYFSYDVKMKEKGDIPEGYSVSREKKERFSLILESASTNQTSMYLCASSSQGLRGNTIYFGEGSWLTVV.

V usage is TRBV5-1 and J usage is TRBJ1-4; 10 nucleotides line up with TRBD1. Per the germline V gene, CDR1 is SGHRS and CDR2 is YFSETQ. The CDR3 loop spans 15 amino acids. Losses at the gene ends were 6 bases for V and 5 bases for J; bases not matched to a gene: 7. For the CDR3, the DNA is TGCGCCAGCAACTCAGGACAGGGGGGAAATGAAAAACTGTTTTTT. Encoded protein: CASNSGQGGNEKLFF.